These 16 T cell receptor beta chains originate from one sample sequenced in a study of blood T cell repertoires in COVID-19. The protocol was immunoSEQ multiplex PCR, while the TCRdb copy is restricted to in-frame clones and leaves out a portion. Of 90,000 to 100,000 clones listed, 80% to 90% are singletons. The sample was peripheral blood. These receptor sequences come from a man older than 75 with acute or convalescent COVID-19.

V and J are TRBV7-9 and TRBJ2-7, with 9 positions matching TRBD1. Germline V gene lookup returns CDR1 SEHNR and CDR2 FQNEAQ (reference sequence). The CDR3 contains 14 residues. J was trimmed by 6 bases and V by 0 bases; bases with no gene match: 3. The CDR3 nucleotides read TGTGCCAGCAGCTTAGCCGGGACAGGGTTCGAGCAGTACTTC. Encoded protein: CASSLAGTGFEQYF.

The rearrangement uses TRBV21-1 and TRBJ1-6; the table's D call of TRBD1 was not tested on the DNA. TRBV21-1 constitutes a pseudogene. This CDR3 is 16 amino acids long. CDR3: CASSKVAGLKKSPLHF. In nucleotides, the CDR3 is TGTGCCAGCAGCAAAGTCGCAGGGTTGAAGAAATCACCCCTCCACTTT.

The chain links TRBV7-6 to TRBJ1-2; D is possibly TRBD1 (6 bases). Germline V gene data show CDR1 as SGHVS and CDR2 as FNYEAQ. This CDR3 has 15 residues. Between the trimmed V and J ends, which lost 1 base and 2 bases, there was a span of 11 bases. The CDR3 DNA sequence: TGTGCCAGCAGCTTAGGGGGAAGGGGGAACTATGGCTACACCTTC. Amino acids: CASSLGGRGNYGYTF.

In this sample, this clone turned up once. This chain connects TRBV27 to TRBJ1-1; D may be TRBD1 (6 bases). This CDR3 is built from 14 residues. Germline V CDR1 and CDR2: MNHEY, SMNVEV (reference sequence). Trimming shortened V by 3 bases and J by 9 bases, and 17 bases separated the two germline ends. CDR3 residues: CASSLGIGGRKAFF. The CDR3 DNA reads as TGTGCCAGCAGTTTGGGGATCGGGGGGCGAAAAGCTTTCTTT.

The chain uses TRBV27 and TRBJ1-5; no reliable D call. This CDR3 has 14 residues. The V gene lost 3 bases and the J gene lost 6 bases, with 12 bases spanning the gap. Germline values: CDR1 MNHEY, CDR2 SMNVEV (reference sequence). The CDR3: CASSFGLGSQPQHF. The CDR3 nucleotides read TGTGCCAGCAGTTTTGGTCTTGGCAGTCAGCCCCAGCATTTT.

The rearrangement links TRBV5-4 to TRBJ2-1; TRBD2 matches at 12 bases. With V trimmed by 0 bases and J by 10 bases, 5 bases remained unmatched. CDR3 length: 15 amino acids. Germline-derived CDR1 and CDR2 are SGHNT and YYREEE (reference sequence). This chain's CDR3 is CASSLARTSGDEQFF. The CDR3 DNA reads TGTGCCAGCAGCTTGGCCCGGACTAGCGGGGACGAGCAGTTCTTC.

This clone appeared a few times. V is TRBV28 and J is TRBJ1-6; 8 bases match TRBD1. The germline gives CDR1 MDHEN, CDR2 SYDVKM. The CDR3 contains 16 residues. V lost 2 bases, J lost 4 bases, and 4 bases stayed unmatched. The CDR3, as DNA: TGTGCCAGCAGTTTAGGCAGGACAGGGTATAATTCACCCCTCCACTTT. Translation gives CASSLGRTGYNSPLHF. The variable domain in full, completed from reference TRBV28 and TRBJ1-6, reads DVKVTQSSRYLVKRTGEKVFLECVQDMDHENMFWYRQDPGLGLRLIYFSYDVKMKEKGDIPEGYSVSREKKERFSLILESASTNQTSMYLCASSLGRTGYNSPLHFGNGTRLTVT.

The gene calls are TRBV5-4 and TRBJ2-7; TRBD1 is a possible D gene (6 bases). Germline V CDR1 and CDR2: SGHNT, YYREEE (reference sequence). The ends were cut back, 0 bases at V and 7 bases at J, with 14 bases in the middle. The CDR3 runs 14 residues. CDR3 nucleotides: TGTGCCAGCAGCTTGGGGCAGTGGGGGCTTGAGCAGTACTTC. Protein: CASSLGQWGLEQYF.

V and J are TRBV7-6 and TRBJ2-7, with D tentatively TRBD1 (7 bases). The V and J ends lost 5 bases and 1 base respectively, with 12 bases between them. The CDR3 is 14 residues long. Germline assignment: CDR1 SGHVS and CDR2 FNYEAQ. DNA of the CDR3: TGTGCCAGCAGCCTATCAGGGGGGTCCTACGAGCAGTACTTC. It codes for CASSLSGGSYEQYF.

The chain carries TRBV30 and TRBJ1-1, with D possibly TRBD1 on 5 matching bases. The ends were cut back, 0 bases at V and 1 base at J, with 12 bases in the middle. The CDR3 is 15 residues long. Germline-derived CDR1 and CDR2 are GTSNPN and SVGIG (reference sequence). In nucleotides, the CDR3 is TGTGCCTGGAGTGTATTCGGCCAGGGGAACACTGAAGCTTTCTTT. It yields the protein CAWSVFGQGNTEAFF.

This chain connects TRBV28 to TRBJ2-7, with 12 bases lining up with TRBD2. This CDR3 is built from 15 residues. The V gene's germline CDR1 is MDHEN and CDR2 SYDVKM. With 7 bases clipped from V and 6 bases from J, the junction kept 10 bases outside the gene matches. In DNA form, the CDR3 reads TGTGCCAGCACCCCAGGGACTAGCGGGCGCACCGAGCAGTACTTC. This sequence encodes CASTPGTSGRTEQYF.

CDR3 sequence: CASSLGGGLESKGSEQYF. CDR3 nucleotide sequence: TGTGCCAGCAGTTTGGGCGGCGGACTAGAAAGTAAGGGGAGCGAGCAGTACTTC. V is TRBV28 and J is TRBJ2-7; 7 positions agree with TRBD2. CDR1 is MDHEN, CDR2 SYDVKM, per germline. This CDR3 has 18 amino acids. The V and J ends lost 3 bases and 6 bases, in that order; junction bases with no gene match: 20.

This clone has more than one count but fewer than ten. V usage is TRBV7-2 and J usage is TRBJ1-1; the match to TRBD1 covers 7 bases. Per germline, CDR1 SGHTA and CDR2 FQGNSA. Trimming cost V 6 bases and J 3 bases; bases outside gene matches: 4. The CDR3 runs to 13 residues. The CDR3 spells CASSTQGYTEAFF. The CDR3 coding sequence is TGTGCCAGCAGTACACAGGGGTACACTGAAGCTTTCTTT.

The CDR3 bases are TGTGCCAGCAGTTCACAGGGGGGTGGAAAGACCCAGTACTTC. This translates into CASSSQGGGKTQYF. This rearrangement joins TRBV6-2 or TRBV6-3 to TRBJ2-5; 8 bases match TRBD1. V dropped 4 bases and J dropped 6; count of bases not matched to a gene: 7. The CDR3 has 14 amino acids. Germline V lookup: CDR1 MNHEY, CDR2 SVGEGT.

CDR3 protein: CASSLGDRDPDTQYF. In DNA form, the CDR3 reads TGTGCCAGCAGCTTGGGGGACAGGGACCCAGATACGCAGTATTTT. The chain has TRBV7-9 and TRBJ2-3; 9 bases fit TRBD1. The germline CDR1 and CDR2 sequences are SEHNR and FQNEAQ (reference sequence). There are 15 residues in the CDR3. Trimming removed 3 bases from V and 4 bases from J; junction bases left unmatched: 5. Complete variable domain (other parts from reference TRBV7-9 and TRBJ2-3): DTGVSQNPRHKITKRGQNVTFRCDPISEHNRLYWYRQTLGQGPEFLTYFQNEAQLEKSRLLSDRFSAERPKGSFSTLEIQRTEQGDSAMYLCASSLGDRDPDTQYFGPGTRLTVL.

The rearrangement links TRBV6-2 or TRBV6-3 to TRBJ2-6; 7 bases are shared with TRBD2. J was trimmed by 6 bases and V by 6 bases; bases with no gene match: 11. There are 16 residues in the CDR3. Germline-derived CDR1 and CDR2 are MNHEY and SVGEGT. CDR3 region: CASSEAGYWEANVLTF. DNA of the CDR3: TGTGCCAGCAGCGAAGCGGGGTATTGGGAGGCCAACGTCCTGACTTTC.